The following is a T cell receptor beta chain sequence with its context. Its specificity is not known. TCRdb re-called the 5' RACE reads with MiXCR, one entry per CDR3 protein. The sample shows 250,000 to 350,000 distinct CDR3 sequences, about 19% of them seen only once. The sample belongs to a study of CD8 T cells in ankylosing spondylitis. Study-wide results and limits: Blood from ankylosing spondylitis patients appeared to carry a characteristic roughly 8-variant TCR beta motif. Reportedly, significant enrichment of disease-linked clones occurred in matched ankylosing spondylitis synovial fluid.

CDR3 length equals 16 residues. Germline CDR1 is MNHEY and CDR2 is SVGAGI. V shed 4 bases and J 7 bases; nucleotides not matched to a gene: 10. This receptor was identified in a male donor with ankylosing spondylitis or in good health (not recorded which). Sequencing input: blood, either unsorted or a sorted T cell fraction (not recorded which). V is TRBV6-5 and J is TRBJ2-5; 12 bases fit TRBD2. CDR3 sequence reads: CASSSTSGGAWGTQYF. For the CDR3, the DNA is TGTGCCAGCAGTTCGACTAGCGGGGGCGCGTGGGGGACCCAGTACTTC.